This T cell receptor (beta chain) was captured in a study of response to subunit inactivated influenza vaccine. This clonotype was counted a few times. In germline, CDR1 is SGHVS, CDR2 FNYEAQ. After removal of 6 bases from V and 9 bases from J, the junction contained 15 bases not matched to a gene. CDR3 length: 15 amino acids. TCRdb redid the calling of the RT-PCR reads with MiXCR, one entry per CDR3 protein. Here the sample spans 550,000 to 800,000 distinct CDR3 sequences, approximately 14% being singletons. The rearrangement joins TRBV7-6 to TRBJ2-3, with 7 bases fitting TRBD2. The sequences come from PBMCs from blood, collected about 13 days after vaccination. This TCR was sampled from a man aged 50-59 years who received an inactivated influenza vaccine. The chain's CDR3 is CASSQSSGAGGTQYF. CDR3 DNA: TGTGCCAGCAGTCAGTCTAGCGGTGCTGGTGGGACGCAGTATTTT.